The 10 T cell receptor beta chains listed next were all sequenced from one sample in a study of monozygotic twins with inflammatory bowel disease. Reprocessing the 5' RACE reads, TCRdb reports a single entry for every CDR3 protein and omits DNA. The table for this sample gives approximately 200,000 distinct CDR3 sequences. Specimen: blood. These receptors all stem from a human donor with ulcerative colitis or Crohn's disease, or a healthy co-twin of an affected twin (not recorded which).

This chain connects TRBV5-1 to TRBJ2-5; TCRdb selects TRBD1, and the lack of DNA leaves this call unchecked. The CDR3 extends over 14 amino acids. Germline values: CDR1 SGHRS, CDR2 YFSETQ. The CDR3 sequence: CASSSTGQQETQYF.

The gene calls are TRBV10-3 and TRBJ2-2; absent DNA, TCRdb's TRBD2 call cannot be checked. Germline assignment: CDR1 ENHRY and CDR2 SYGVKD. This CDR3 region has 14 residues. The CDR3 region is CAIALAANTGELFF.

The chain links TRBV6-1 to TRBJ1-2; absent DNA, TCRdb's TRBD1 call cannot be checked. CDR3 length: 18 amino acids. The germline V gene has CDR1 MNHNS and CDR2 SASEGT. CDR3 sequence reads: CASSAHGTGRIRNYGYTF.

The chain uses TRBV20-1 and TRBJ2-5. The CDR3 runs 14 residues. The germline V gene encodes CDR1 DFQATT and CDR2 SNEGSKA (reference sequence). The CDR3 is CSARDHLGLETQYF.

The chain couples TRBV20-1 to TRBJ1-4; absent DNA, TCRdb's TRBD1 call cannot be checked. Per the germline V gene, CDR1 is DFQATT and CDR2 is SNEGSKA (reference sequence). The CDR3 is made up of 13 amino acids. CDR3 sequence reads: CSAKRGANEKLFF.

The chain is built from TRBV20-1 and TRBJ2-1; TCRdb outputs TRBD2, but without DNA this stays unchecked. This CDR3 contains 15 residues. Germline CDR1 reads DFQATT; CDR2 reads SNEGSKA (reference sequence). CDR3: CSARAWAGEGYEQFF.

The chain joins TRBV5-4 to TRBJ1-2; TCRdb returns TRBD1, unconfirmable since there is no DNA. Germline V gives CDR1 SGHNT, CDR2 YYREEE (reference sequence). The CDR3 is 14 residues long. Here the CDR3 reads CASSPRVPGSGYTF.

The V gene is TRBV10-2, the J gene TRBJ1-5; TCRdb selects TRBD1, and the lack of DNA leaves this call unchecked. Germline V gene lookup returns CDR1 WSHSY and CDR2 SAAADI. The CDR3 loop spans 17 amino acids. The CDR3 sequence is CASGEVRGDYSNQPQHF.

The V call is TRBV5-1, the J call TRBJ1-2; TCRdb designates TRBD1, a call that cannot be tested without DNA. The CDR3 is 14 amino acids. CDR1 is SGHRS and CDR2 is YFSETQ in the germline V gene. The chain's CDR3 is CASSLAETGDGYTF.

The CDR3 reads CASSRGQVVLFWDEQFF. The gene calls are TRBV4-1 and TRBJ2-1; there is no DNA to check the TCRdb D call of TRBD1. This CDR3 contains 17 residues. Germline V lookup: CDR1 MGHRA, CDR2 YSYEKL.